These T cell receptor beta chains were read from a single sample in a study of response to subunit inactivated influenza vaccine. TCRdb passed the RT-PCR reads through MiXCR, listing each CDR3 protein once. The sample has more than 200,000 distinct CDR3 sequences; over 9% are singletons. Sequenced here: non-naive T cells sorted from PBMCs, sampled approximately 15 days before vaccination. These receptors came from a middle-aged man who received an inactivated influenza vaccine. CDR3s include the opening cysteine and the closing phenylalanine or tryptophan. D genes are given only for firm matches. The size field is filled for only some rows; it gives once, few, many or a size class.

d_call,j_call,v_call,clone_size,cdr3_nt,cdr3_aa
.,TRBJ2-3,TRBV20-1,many,TGCAGCCGACTGGAGCAACTTCACACAGATACGCAGTATTTT,CSRLEQLHTDTQYF
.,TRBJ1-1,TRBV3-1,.,TGTGCCAGCAGCCAAGAACCGGGTAACAGAGAAGCTTTCTTT,CASSQEPGNREAFF
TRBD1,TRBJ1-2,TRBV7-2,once,TGTGCCAGCAGCTTAGTGGGACAGGGGGCCATTGGCTACACCTTC,CASSLVGQGAIGYTF
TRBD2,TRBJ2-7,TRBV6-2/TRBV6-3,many,TGTGCCAGCAGCAGACTTCGGACTAGCGGGAGCTCCTACGAGCAGTACTTC,CASSRLRTSGSSYEQYF
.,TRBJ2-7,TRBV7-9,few,TGTGCCAGCAGCGCGACCGGGCGCAACTACGAGCAGTACTTC,CASSATGRNYEQYF
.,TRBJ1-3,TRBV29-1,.,TGCAGCGTGAGGACCGGAGGTGGAAACACCGTATATTTT,CSVRTGGGNTVYF
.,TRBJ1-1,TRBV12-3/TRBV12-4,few,TGTGCCAGCAGTTTAGCCAGACCTGAAGCTTTCTTT,CASSLARPEAFF
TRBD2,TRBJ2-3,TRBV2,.,TGTGCCAGCAGTTATGCTAGCGGGAGGGCCTGGGGCACAGATACGCAGTATTTT,CASSYASGRAWGTDTQYF
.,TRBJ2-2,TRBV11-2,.,TGTGCCAGCAGCCCCTATTCCATCGACGGGGAGCTGTTTTTT,CASSPYSIDGELFF
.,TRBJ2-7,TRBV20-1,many,TGCAGTGCTGAAGCGGTTCCCGGATCGTACGAGCAGTACTTC,CSAEAVPGSYEQYF
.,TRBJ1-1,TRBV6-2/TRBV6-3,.,TGTGCCAGCAGAACGGGGGGGCGCGGAGCTTTCTTT,CASRTGGRGAFF
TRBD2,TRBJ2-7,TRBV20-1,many,TGCAGTGCTAGCCTAGCGGGGGGCTACGAGCAGTACTTC,CSASLAGGYEQYF